A selection of T cell receptor beta chains follows, all from one sample in a study of post-analysis software for immune sequencing data. TCRdb fed the PCR reads into MiXCR, producing one record per CDR3 protein. The sample shows around 770,000 distinct CDR3 sequences, just over 45% of them seen only once. Sample: blood. The receptors derive from a girl between 5 and 17 years old with multiple sclerosis. The CDR3 runs from the conserved cysteine through the conserved F or W. A D gene is named only where the DNA matches it firmly. Clone size is given for some rows only: seen once, a few or many times, or a class if the clone is expanded.

D,size,J,V,CDR3,DNA
NA,NA,TRBJ2-5,TRBV20-1,CSAISPGLTETQYF,TGCAGTGCTATATCCCCGGGACTGACAGAGACCCAGTACTTC
NA,NA,TRBJ2-3,TRBV7-6,CASSLRSWGDTQYF,TGTGCCAGCAGCCTACGCTCATGGGGAGATACGCAGTATTTT
NA,few,TRBJ2-3,TRBV27,CASSLSLGSTGRDTQYF,TGTGCCAGCAGTTTATCCTTAGGGTCGACGGGTCGGGATACGCAGTATTTT
NA,many,TRBJ2-7,TRBV29-1,CSVGHSVYEQYF,TGCAGCGTGGGTCACTCGGTCTACGAGCAGTACTTC
NA,NA,TRBJ2-4,TRBV6-5,CASSRDPAENIQYF,TGTGCCAGCAGTCGGGACCCGGCTGAAAACATTCAGTACTTC
NA,NA,TRBJ2-3,TRBV6-1,CASTLDLYDTQYF,TGTGCCAGCACCCTAGACCTCTACGATACGCAGTATTTT
NA,once,TRBJ1-5,TRBV10-3,CAIGGNSNQPQHF,TGTGCCATTGGAGGGAATAGCAATCAGCCCCAGCATTTT
NA,NA,TRBJ2-1,TRBV9,CASSSQSGTSHNEQFF,TGTGCCAGCAGCTCACAGTCAGGAACTAGCCACAATGAGCAGTTCTTC
NA,NA,TRBJ2-7,TRBV30,CAGAFGTLPLYEQYF,TGTGCCGGTGCGTTCGGGACACTACCCCTTTACGAGCAGTACTTC
TRBD2,NA,TRBJ2-7,TRBV20-1,CSATPRLAGGYEQYF,TGCAGTGCCACACCTAGACTAGCGGGAGGCTACGAGCAGTACTTC
NA,NA,TRBJ2-1,TRBV3-1,CASSQENGNEQFF,TGTGCCAGCAGCCAAGAAAACGGGAATGAGCAGTTCTTC
NA,few,TRBJ1-2,TRBV28,CASSLGRTFFYGYTF,TGTGCCAGCAGTTTAGGCAGGACCTTTTTCTATGGCTACACCTTC
TRBD1,NA,TRBJ1-4,TRBV12-3/TRBV12-4,CASTGQGAKKRFF,TGTGCCAGCACGGGGCAGGGGGCCAAAAAACGGTTTTTT
NA,few,TRBJ2-1,TRBV20-1,CSASQAASPYNEQFF,TGCAGTGCTAGTCAGGCGGCTAGCCCCTACAATGAGCAGTTCTTC
NA,NA,TRBJ1-4,TRBV6-6,CAGSYVHEKLFF,TGTGCCGGCAGTTACGTGCATGAAAAACTGTTTTTT
TRBD1,NA,TRBJ1-2,TRBV20-1,CVGGGQGSNGYTF,TGCGTAGGGGGGGGACAGGGGTCCAATGGCTACACCTTC
TRBD1,NA,TRBJ2-7,TRBV28,CASNRDRVYEQYF,TGTGCCAGCAACCGGGACAGGGTCTACGAGCAGTACTTC
NA,NA,TRBJ2-3,TRBV12-3/TRBV12-4,CASSSLLGDTQYF,TGTGCCAGCAGTTCCCTCCTAGGGGATACGCAGTATTTT
NA,NA,TRBJ2-7,TRBV6-2/TRBV6-3,CASSYSTSGTDSYEQYF,TGTGCCAGCAGTTACTCGACCTCCGGGACCGACTCCTACGAGCAGTACTTC
NA,NA,TRBJ1-2,TRBV29-1,CSASQGDYGYTF,TGCAGCGCCTCACAGGGAGACTATGGCTACACCTTC
TRBD2,NA,TRBJ2-3,TRBV7-2,CASSFRTSGSPHTDTQYF,TGTGCCAGCAGCTTCCGGACTAGCGGGAGCCCACACACAGATACGCAGTATTTT
NA,NA,TRBJ1-5,TRBV6-1,CASGGDNLNQPQHF,TGTGCCAGCGGTGGGGACAACCTCAATCAGCCCCAGCATTTT